The 24 T cell receptor beta chains reported below all come from one sample, sequenced in a study of T cells in Graves' hyperthyroidism and ophthalmopathy. Amplified regions were TCR beta CDR3 sequences from RNA transcripts. The HTBI primer set served for first-round RT-PCR of the TCR CDR3. TCRdb re-analysed the multiplex PCR reads in MiXCR, keeping a single row per CDR3 protein. The sample has around 600,000 distinct CDR3 sequences; over 40% are singletons. What was sequenced was peripheral blood or thyroid tissue (not recorded which). The receptor set was obtained from an adult man with Graves' disease, either hyperthyroidism or ophthalmopathy (not recorded which).

In its sample, this clonotype was seen many times. This chain uses TRBV7-8 with TRBJ2-7; D ambiguous. Germline-derived CDR1 and CDR2 are SGHVS and FQNEAQ. The CDR3 is 14 amino acids. Trimming pared 3 bases from V and 4 bases from J, leaving 13 bases between. The CDR3 bases are TGTGCCAGCAGCTTTGGACCCTCTCGGTACGAGCAGTACTTC. Its translation is CASSFGPSRYEQYF.

This clonotype was counted many times. The chain carries TRBV7-8 and TRBJ1-5; TRBD1 aligns across 11 bases. The CDR3 loop spans 15 amino acids. In germline, CDR1 is SGHVS, CDR2 FQNEAQ. The J segment lost 6 bases and the V segment lost 5 bases, leaving 6 bases of the junction unmatched. CDR3: CASSQDRGPSQPQHF. In DNA form, the CDR3 reads TGTGCCAGCAGCCAGGACAGGGGGCCGAGTCAGCCCCAGCATTTT.

In the case of this clonotype: One end of the junction does not line up with germline, which may come from a read error. The rearrangement uses TRBV7-9 and TRBJ1-6, with a tentative D call TRBD1 (5 bases). The length of the CDR3 is 18 residues. The germline CDR1 and CDR2 sequences are SEHNR and FQNEAQ (reference sequence). The CDR3 DNA is TGTGCCAGCAGCCGCGGGGGAGGGACTGAAGCTTGGAATTCACCCCTTCACTTT. Translating it yields CASSRGGGTEAWNSPLHF.

This sequence joins TRBV28 and TRBJ1-2; 9 nucleotides match TRBD1. The CDR3 covers 14 residues. V gave up 6 bases and J gave up 6 bases; unmatched junction bases: 8. CDR1 is MDHEN and CDR2 is SYDVKM in the germline V gene. The chain's CDR3 is CASSRRDRADGYTF. CDR3 in DNA: TGTGCCAGCAGCCGCCGGGACAGGGCGGATGGCTACACCTTC.

Turning to this clonotype: A much larger clone lies a single base off, so this may be a read error. V gene TRBV25-1 combines with J gene TRBJ1-6; possible D gene TRBD1, 6 bases. Germline V gene sequence: CDR1 MGHDK, CDR2 SYGVNS. This CDR3 has 14 residues. V was cut by 6 bases and J by 10 bases, with 16 bases left in between. CDR3 residues: CASSEAPTGSPLHF. The CDR3 bases are TGTGCCAGCAGCGAAGCCCCAACAGGGTCACCCCTCCACTTT.

There are many counts of this clonotype. This chain connects TRBV7-2 to TRBJ2-5; the D is unclear. Germline loops: CDR1 SGHTA, CDR2 FQGNSA. The CDR3 consists of 15 residues. V lost 4 bases and J lost 1, with 13 bases in between. DNA of the CDR3: TGTGCCAGCAGCTCAATCGCCACCTTCCAAGAGACCCAGTACTTC. Its protein product is CASSSIATFQETQYF.

This clonotype was seen a handful of times. The chain uses TRBV29-1 and TRBJ2-7; TRBD2 is a possible D gene (6 bases). The CDR3 totals 14 residues. The germline gives CDR1 SQVTM, CDR2 ANQGSEA. The V end lost 3 bases, the J end lost 3 bases, and 15 bases lay between the germline ends. The CDR3 protein is CSVELEGRFYEQYF. The CDR3 DNA follows: TGCAGCGTTGAGTTGGAGGGCAGATTCTACGAGCAGTACTTC.

This clonotype was counted many times. The chain carries TRBV20-1 and TRBJ1-2, with TRBD1 as a possible D gene (6 bases). The CDR3 extends over 13 amino acids. CDR1 and CDR2 (germline): DFQATT, SNEGSKA (reference sequence). Trimming took 3 bases from V and 4 from J, leaving 12 bases between them. CDR3 bases: TGCAGTGCTAGGCCACAGGGAGGCTATGGCTACACCTTC. Protein product: CSARPQGGYGYTF.

The CDR3 is CASSPAGNEQYF. CDR3 bases: TGTGCCAGCAGCCCCGCGGGGAACGAGCAGTACTTC. The chain uses TRBV2 and TRBJ2-7; tentatively, D is TRBD2 (6 bases). Trimming took off 6 bases at V and 5 bases at J, with 11 bases between the two ends. This CDR3 contains 12 residues. Germline V gene lookup returns CDR1 SNHLY and CDR2 FYNNEI.

Regarding this clonotype: A much larger clone differs by one base, so this may be a read error. The chain combines TRBV10-3 with TRBJ2-2; no reliable D call. The CDR3 is 11 residues long. The V gene's germline CDR1 is ENHRY and CDR2 SYGVKD. V gave up 5 bases and J gave up 6 bases, with 4 bases separating them. In nucleotides, the CDR3 is TGTGCCATCAGTTTTGCCGGGGAGCTGTTTTTT. Protein sequence: CAISFAGELFF.

This clonotype appeared once. The V and J genes are TRBV7-8 and TRBJ2-7; the match to TRBD1 covers 9 bases. The J call could be wrong; TRBJ2-1 is a better fit for the DNA end. The CDR3 is made up of 14 amino acids. Germline assignment: CDR1 SGHVS and CDR2 FQNEAQ. CDR3 loop: CASSLTGTGNEQFF. In nucleotides, the CDR3 is TGTGCCAGCAGCCTAACCGGGACAGGGAATGAGCAGTTCTTC.

As to this clonotype: This could be a read error, since a much larger clone is one nucleotide away. CDR3 region: CSVSQGQVHGYTF. CDR3 DNA: TGCAGCGTCAGCCAGGGGCAGGTGCATGGCTACACCTTC. This chain joins TRBV29-1 and TRBJ1-2; maybe TRBD1 (6 bases). The V gene's germline CDR1 is SQVTM and CDR2 ANQGSEA. The ends were cut back, 6 bases at V and 6 bases at J, with 17 bases in the middle. The CDR3 loop spans 13 amino acids.

The chain combines TRBV6-1 with TRBJ1-1; D uncertain. Germline V CDR1 and CDR2: MNHNS, SASEGT. The CDR3 covers 12 residues. The ends were cut back, 6 bases at V and 10 bases at J, with 15 bases in the middle. CDR3 in amino acids: CASSEDDLSAFF. The CDR3 nucleotides are TGTGCCAGCAGCGAGGATGATCTATCAGCTTTCTTT.

This chain links TRBV11-1 with TRBJ1-4; D remains ambiguous. Trimming shortened V by 5 bases and J by 2 bases, and 15 bases separated the two germline ends. The CDR3 covers 16 residues. In germline, CDR1 is SGHAT, CDR2 FQDESV (reference sequence). The CDR3: CASSQDAVLTNEKLFF. The CDR3, as DNA: TGTGCCAGCAGCCAGGATGCGGTACTGACTAATGAAAAACTGTTTTTT.

This clonotype was counted between two and nine times. The V call is TRBV6-5, the J call TRBJ2-7; 10 positions match TRBD2. CDR1 and CDR2 (germline): MNHEY, SVGAGI. The V and J ends lost 6 bases and 6 bases, in that order; junction bases with no gene match: 11. The CDR3 consists of 15 residues. CDR3 in DNA: TGTGCCAGCAGCCAACCCCCTAGCGGGAGTGGCGAGCAGTACTTC. Translation gives CASSQPPSGSGEQYF.

This clonotype was seen a few times. This sequence joins TRBV20-1 and TRBJ2-5, with 7 bases matching TRBD2. The junction had 7 bases not matched to a gene; V was cut back by 4 bases and J by 5 bases. This CDR3 has 13 amino acids. CDR1 and CDR2 (germline): DFQATT, SNEGSKA (reference sequence). The CDR3 spells CSATQGGSETQYF. The CDR3 DNA follows: TGCAGTGCTACCCAGGGAGGGTCGGAGACCCAGTACTTC.

The V gene is TRBV25-1, the J gene TRBJ2-5; unclear D gene. CDR1 and CDR2 (germline): MGHDK, SYGVNS. V shed 1 base and J shed 2 bases, with 11 bases lying between them. The CDR3 is made up of 15 amino acids. This CDR3 reads CASSEWAWSQETQYF. The CDR3 DNA follows: TGTGCCAGCAGTGAATGGGCCTGGAGTCAAGAGACCCAGTACTTC.

The chain links TRBV29-1 to TRBJ1-2, with TRBD1 as a possible D gene (6 bases). This CDR3 spans 14 amino acids. Germline assignment: CDR1 SQVTM and CDR2 ANQGSEA. Trimming shortened V by 6 bases and J by 4 bases, and 18 bases separated the two germline ends. The CDR3 loop is CSVVLQGPLYGYTF. The CDR3 coding sequence is TGCAGCGTCGTACTACAGGGACCCCTCTATGGCTACACCTTC.

This clonotype was observed once. This chain connects TRBV12-5 to TRBJ1-1, with D perhaps TRBD1 (5 bases). Trimming took 5 bases from V and 6 from J, leaving 16 bases between them. Germline CDR1 and CDR2: LGHNT and FRNRAP. The length of the CDR3 is 14 residues. The DNA of the CDR3 is TGTGCTAGTGGTGTACAAGAAGGCAGGGCTGAAGCTTTCTTT. Translated: CASGVQEGRAEAFF. Looking up the rest from reference TRBV12-5 and TRBJ1-1 gives the full variable domain: DARVTQTPRHKVTEMGQEVTMRCQPILGHNTVFWYRQTMMQGLELLAYFRNRAPLDDSGMPKDRFSAEMPDATLATLKIQPSEPRDSAVYFCASGVQEGRAEAFFGQGTRLTVV.

This clonotype was seen just once. The rearrangement links TRBV2 to TRBJ2-6; D might be TRBD1 (6 bases). This CDR3 comprises 12 residues. Germline assignment: CDR1 SNHLY and CDR2 FYNNEI. The V end lost 5 bases, the J end lost 14 bases, and 13 bases lay between the germline ends. CDR3 sequence: CASSSGEFFLTF. The CDR3 coding sequence is TGTGCCAGCAGTTCAGGGGAATTCTTCCTGACTTTC.

The chain joins TRBV5-1 to TRBJ2-2; 8 nucleotides align to TRBD1. Trimming took 4 bases from V and 5 from J; bases not matched to a gene: 7. Germline V gene sequence: CDR1 SGHRS, CDR2 YFSETQ. The CDR3 contains 15 residues. CDR3 sequence reads: CASSRGQVLTGELFF. The CDR3 DNA reads as TGCGCCAGCAGCCGGGGACAGGTCCTGACCGGGGAGCTGTTTTTT.

This clonotype was counted only a few times. V usage is TRBV5-1 and J usage is TRBJ1-1; D perhaps matches TRBD1 (6 bases). Germline V lookup: CDR1 SGHRS, CDR2 YFSETQ. This CDR3 is 15 amino acids long. The ends were cut back, 2 bases at V and 0 bases at J, with 11 bases in the middle. The CDR3 sequence: CASSLTGNVNTEAFF. The CDR3 coding sequence is TGCGCCAGCAGCTTAACAGGGAACGTGAACACTGAAGCTTTCTTT. Using reference TRBV5-1 and TRBJ1-1 for the parts outside the CDR3, the full variable domain is KAGVTQTPRYLIKTRGQQVTLSCSPISGHRSVSWYQQTPGQGLQFLFEYFSETQRNKGNFPGRFSGRQFSNSRSEMNVSTLELGDSALYLCASSLTGNVNTEAFFGQGTRLTVV.

This chain uses TRBV5-1 with TRBJ2-5; tentative D call: TRBD1 (6 bases). From germline, CDR1 is SGHRS and CDR2 YFSETQ. The CDR3 is 15 residues long. Trimming shortened V by 0 bases and J by 5 bases, and 14 bases separated the two germline ends. The CDR3 reads CASSLAGAGRETQYF. The CDR3, as DNA: TGCGCCAGCAGCTTGGCAGGGGCAGGGCGCGAGACCCAGTACTTC.

Concerning this clonotype: Relative to the germline gene, one junction end is altered; a read error may explain this. The J gene is TRBJ2-5, the V gene TRBV20-1; D call uncertain. CDR3 size: 11 residues. Germline V gives CDR1 DFQATT, CDR2 SNEGSKA (reference sequence). This chain's CDR3 is CSAHIQEAQYF. The CDR3 DNA reads as TGCAGTGCTCACATCCAAGAGGCCCAGTACTTC.